The clone carrying this T cell receptor (beta chain) has a count of ten or more. MiXCR was run by TCRdb on the 5' RACE reads, yielding one entry per CDR3 protein. The sample consists of nearly 250,000 distinct CDR3 sequences, around 7% of them appearing once. V was pared by 5 bases and J by 2 bases, with 17 bases of the junction left unmatched. Germline V gives CDR1 LNHNV, CDR2 YYDKDF (reference sequence). The CDR3 length is 19 residues. The data were taken from a study of identical twins. The sample was also linked to a second study, of yellow fever vaccine responses in identical twins.

The chain joins TRBV15 to TRBJ2-4, with 8 bases that match TRBD1. The sequenced sample consisted of memory (CD45RO+) T cells sorted from blood. The source of this sequence is a woman between 18 and 30 years old in good health. The CDR3 coding sequence is TGTGCCACCAGCGGAGGACTCACAGGGGGGTATCTGACCAAAAACATTCAGTACTTC. It translates to CATSGGLTGGYLTKNIQYF. Filled out from reference TRBV15 and TRBJ2-4, the complete variable domain reads DAMVIQNPRYQVTQFGKPVTLSCSQTLNHNVMYWYQQKSSQAPKLLFHYYDKDFNNEADTPDNFQSRRPNTSFCFLDIRSPGLGDTAMYLCATSGGLTGGYLTKNIQYFGAGTRLSVL.